Detailed here is one TCR beta chain. The entry originates in a study of T cell responses to AZD1222 COVID-19 vaccine. Deletions cut 5 bases from V and 3 bases from J, with 8 bases between. CDR3 length: 12 amino acids. Here immunoSEQ multiplex PCR was the method, and the copy in TCRdb shows in-frame clones only, minus some. Here the sample spans over 100,000 clones, about 80% being singletons. The chain has TRBV12-3 or TRBV12-4 and TRBJ2-7; possible D gene TRBD2, 5 bases. Sample: peripheral blood, taken on day 0 of AZD1222 vaccination. This TCR was recovered from an adult in good health. The CDR3 here is CASSQRDYEQYF. CDR3 coding DNA: TGTGCCAGCAGTCAGAGGGACTACGAGCAGTACTTC.